This T cell receptor (beta chain) was found in a study of long-term antiretroviral therapy in people with HIV. Study-wide findings and caveats: The clones with expansion before ART were dominant in the repertoire at all time points. Spans of CDR3 length were tighter for HIV repertoires than for controls. Diversity measured after ART increased yet remained under transplant donor controls.

This clone was seen a few times. The antigen remains undetermined. Clinicians in the United States treated all participants with HIV. This CDR3 comprises 12 residues. V was clipped by 4 bases and J by 8 bases, with 9 bases between them. CDR1 WNHNN and CDR2 SYGVQD come from the germline V gene (reference sequence). Running of the v3.0 immunoSEQ assay took place at survey level. Sequenced by immunoSEQ multiplex PCR; TCRdb stores in-frame clones only, minus some. The sample has around 20,000 clones; about four fifths are singletons. V and J are TRBV10-1 and TRBJ1-5; D unclear. The source of this sequence is a man in his forties with HIV. This sample comprised unsorted PBMCs, obtained 0.1 years before starting antiretroviral therapy. CDR3 coding DNA: TGCGCCAGCAGTGCAACTCAAGAGCCCCAGCATTTT. This gives the protein CASSATQEPQHF.